This T cell receptor beta chain was found in a study of cytomegalovirus exposure and HLA in healthy donors. Data came from immunoSEQ multiplex PCR; TCRdb stores just in-frame clones and leaves some out. The sample lists over 35,000 clones; over 85% were seen once. Germline trimming cut 4 bases from V and 2 bases from J; bases unmatched to any gene: 5. Germline values: CDR1 SGHDT, CDR2 YYEEEE. This CDR3 comprises 14 residues. This clone was seen a few times. The chain has TRBV5-6 and TRBJ2-5, with TRBD1 matching over 7 bases. Sequenced sample: PBMCs. The source is a man aged 18 to 30 in good health and CMV-seronegative. The CDR3 nucleotides are TGTGCCAGCAGCAGACAGGGTTCGCAAGAGACCCAGTACTTC. Its translation: CASSRQGSQETQYF.